Listed here is a single T cell receptor beta chain. This entry comes from a study of blood T cell repertoires in COVID-19. Across the whole study: The samples span acute and convalescent COVID-19 from the United States, Italy and Spain. T cells, B-cell-depleted T cells, or PBMCs provided the cDNA or gDNA that served as material.

Germline-derived CDR1 and CDR2 are SGHTS and YDEGEE. This CDR3 is built from 14 residues. Between the trimmed V and J ends, which lost 2 bases and 2 bases, there was a span of 9 bases. Assay: immunoSEQ multiplex PCR; the TCRdb copy retains only in-frame clones and omits some. The sample includes about 230,000 clones, roughly 88% of them seen just once. This sequence originates from a woman in her 30s who had been exposed to COVID-19. V is TRBV5-8 and J is TRBJ2-3; D possibly corresponds to TRBD2 (5 bases). Sequenced input: PBMCs or T cells enriched from blood (not recorded which). The CDR3 here is CASSLQRYTDTQYF. CDR3 nucleotides: TGTGCCAGCAGCTTACAGCGGTACACAGATACGCAGTATTTT.